The rows below give T cell receptor beta chains drawn from one sample of a study of cytomegalovirus exposure and HLA in healthy donors. Assay: immunoSEQ multiplex PCR; the TCRdb copy retains only in-frame clones and omits some. The sample contains about 34,000 clones, roughly 82% of which appear only once. The sample comprised PBMCs. The source is a woman aged 18-29 years in good health and CMV-seropositive. The CDR3 runs from the conserved cysteine through the conserved F or W.

j_gene | v_gene | CDR3aa
TRBJ2-3 | TRBV6-1 | CASSSTEPTDTQYF
TRBJ1-4 | TRBV19 | CASSQGATNEKLFF
TRBJ2-7 | TRBV21-1 | CASIQPRVGSSYEQYF
TRBJ2-3 | TRBV6-4 | CASSATPGTDTQYF
TRBJ1-4 | TRBV30 | CAWSISNEKLFF
TRBJ1-5 | TRBV30 | CALDRGSNQPQHF
TRBJ2-7 | TRBV7-2 | CASSLARRTLSSYEQYF
TRBJ1-2 | TRBV7-2 | CASSFDSFQSYGYTF
TRBJ2-7 | TRBV28 | CASSTQLALYEQYF
TRBJ2-3 | TRBV28 | CASSLAGVLEREWGTDTQYF
TRBJ2-1 | TRBV7-8 | CASSLTSIFSYNEQFF
TRBJ1-1 | TRBV30 | CAWSVHPGLEAFF
TRBJ2-1 | TRBV7-8 | CASSLELAGRKQFF
TRBJ2-7 | TRBV30 | CAWSPSLAYEQYF
TRBJ2-1 | TRBV7-9 | CASIGGFGSSYNEQFF
TRBJ1-1 | TRBV6-5 | CASSYLGGNTEAFF
TRBJ2-1 | TRBV9 | CASSTRGQQYNEQFF
TRBJ1-5 | TRBV6-6 | CAGGGGTSDQPQHF
TRBJ2-7 | TRBV29-1 | CSVGPRGRSYEQYF